Listed here are 26 T cell receptor beta chains from one sample, sequenced in a study of T cells after yellow fever vaccination (dated by TCRdb to about 2019). What the treatment or condition label conveys for this sample: live attenuated yellow fever vaccine strain. The library was built by means of 5' RACE. TCRdb names Illumina NovaSeq 6000 as the instrument used. Clones were called with MiXCR by TCRdb after fastp trimmed the public reads at Q25, and only in-frame beta chains were retained. All rows with the same CDR3 protein become a single entry with the most common DNA and genes. Within this sample are a few hundred thousand distinct CDR3 sequences, with roughly 3.7% of them counted one time only. The ten top clones hold around 19% of the sample. The source material was PBMCs, sampled 15 days after the yellow fever booster vaccination. These receptors originate from a man between 18 and 29 years old who received the YFV17D yellow fever vaccine.

The sample holds many counts of this clonotype. This chain joins TRBV15 and TRBJ1-2, with a weak D call TRBD1 (5 bases). Germline loops: CDR1 LNHNV, CDR2 YYDKDF (reference sequence). The CDR3 length is 15 residues. V shed 3 bases and J shed 7 bases, with 18 bases lying between them. DNA of the CDR3: TGTGCCACCAGCAGGGGAGGGACCGCCTTGGCTGGCTACACCTTC. Translated, it gives CATSRGGTALAGYTF.

At least ten counts were recorded for this clonotype. The rearrangement joins TRBV18 to TRBJ1-1; TRBD1 might be the D (6 bases). V was shortened by 3 bases and J by 3 bases, with 11 bases between the two germline ends. The CDR3 sequence is 14 residues long. CDR1 is KGHSH and CDR2 is LQKENI in the germline V gene. CDR3 DNA: TGTGCCAGCTCACCGGGGGGGCAGGACACTGAAGCTTTCTTT. Its protein is CASSPGGQDTEAFF.

This clonotype was observed many times. This chain joins TRBV7-2 and TRBJ2-5, with D perhaps matching TRBD2 (7 bases). CDR3 length: 15 amino acids. Germline values: CDR1 SGHTA, CDR2 FQGNSA. The ends were cut back, 1 base at V and 1 base at J, with 10 bases in the middle. CDR3 nucleotide sequence: TGTGCCAGCAGCTTAGTAGGGGGGGCCCAAGAGACCCAGTACTTC. It encodes CASSLVGGAQETQYF.

Ten or more counts support this clonotype. This chain uses TRBV5-6 with TRBJ2-1, with a possible D match to TRBD1 (6 bases). Germline lookup yields CDR1 SGHDT and CDR2 YYEEEE. This CDR3 has 13 residues. V was shortened by 1 base and J by 10 bases, with 12 bases between the two germline ends. The CDR3 DNA is TGTGCCAGCAGCTTGTCCCGGGACATCGAGCAGTTCTTC. The encoded protein is CASSLSRDIEQFF.

This clonotype was recorded at least ten times. This chain links TRBV21-1 with TRBJ2-5; the table's D call, TRBD1, has no DNA check behind it. TRBV21-1 is a known pseudogene. The CDR3 is made up of 15 amino acids. The CDR3, as DNA: TGTGCCAGCAGCAATGAGCAGGGGGCGGATGAGACCCAGTACTTC. This codes for CASSNEQGADETQYF.

This clonotype appeared many times. The chain has TRBV9 and TRBJ2-7; no definite D call. The CDR3 is 11 residues long. V dropped 1 base and J dropped 5 bases, with 4 bases sitting between them. Germline assignment: CDR1 SGDLS and CDR2 YYNGEE. For the CDR3, the DNA is TGTGCCAGCAGCGTAAACGACGAGCAGTACTTC. Protein product: CASSVNDEQYF.

This clonotype was counted ten times or more. The chain carries TRBV12-3 or TRBV12-4 and TRBJ2-2, with unresolved D. The CDR3 has 13 amino acids. Trimming removed 4 bases from V and 3 bases from J, with 6 bases in between. CDR3 DNA sequence: TGTGCCAGCAGTTGGGTTCACACCGGGGAGCTGTTTTTT. This sequence encodes CASSWVHTGELFF.

This clonotype appeared many times. V and J are TRBV20-1 and TRBJ2-1; 7 nucleotides match TRBD1. CDR3 length: 15 residues. CDR1 and CDR2 (germline): DFQATT, SNEGSKA (reference sequence). With 4 bases clipped from V and 0 bases from J, the junction kept 6 bases outside the gene matches. CDR3 in amino acids: CSAKGGRVSYNEQFF. The CDR3 nucleotides are TGCAGTGCTAAAGGGGGCAGGGTCTCCTACAATGAGCAGTTCTTC.

This clonotype was counted ten times or more. V usage is TRBV20-1 and J usage is TRBJ1-1; a possible D gene is TRBD1 (6 bases). Germline assignment: CDR1 DFQATT and CDR2 SNEGSKA (reference sequence). This CDR3 is built from 14 residues. V shed 5 bases and J shed 4 bases, with 17 bases lying between them. Here the CDR3 DNA reads TGCAGTGCTTCCTCCGGGGGCTTTAGCACTGAAGCTTTCTTT. Encoded protein: CSASSGGFSTEAFF.

The sample holds many counts of this clonotype. The CDR3 loop reads CASRSPGDYEQYF. The CDR3 DNA is TGCGCCAGCAGGTCCCCGGGGGACTACGAGCAGTACTTC. The V gene is TRBV5-1, the J gene TRBJ2-7, with D maybe TRBD2 (6 bases). Trimming took 5 bases from V and 3 from J, leaving 12 bases between them. CDR1 and CDR2 (germline): SGHRS, YFSETQ. The CDR3 spans 13 residues.

The table lists this clonotype with many counts. The V call is TRBV20-1, the J call TRBJ1-6, with 8 bases fitting TRBD1. V dropped 5 bases and J dropped 0; count of bases not matched to a gene: 9. The CDR3 has 17 residues. The germline CDR1 and CDR2 sequences are DFQATT and SNEGSKA (reference sequence). The CDR3 is CSASDREAGSYNSPLHF. In DNA, the CDR3 is TGCAGTGCTTCGGACAGGGAGGCGGGCTCCTATAATTCACCCCTCCACTTT.

This clonotype showed up just a few times. The chain couples TRBV12-3 or TRBV12-4 to TRBJ2-2; D call uncertain. V was pared by 2 bases and J by 2 bases, with 6 bases between. The length of the CDR3 is 14 residues. The CDR3 region has the DNA TGTGCCAGCAGTTTAACCTCAAACACCGGGGAGCTGTTTTTT. Translation: CASSLTSNTGELFF.

There are many counts of this clonotype. The chain employs TRBV15 and TRBJ2-7, with TRBD1 matching 9 bases. CDR1 and CDR2 from the germline V gene are LNHNV and YYDKDF (reference sequence). V dropped 2 bases and J dropped 9; count of bases not matched to a gene: 14. CDR3 length equals 16 residues. CDR3 region: CATSRHRDRAVISQYF. The CDR3 DNA reads TGTGCCACCAGCAGACACAGGGACAGGGCGGTTATTTCGCAGTACTTC.

This clonotype came up many times. The chain links TRBV25-1 to TRBJ1-6; D is undetermined. The CDR3 is 13 amino acids. V dropped 3 bases and J dropped 15 bases, with 15 bases sitting between them. Germline assignment: CDR1 MGHDK and CDR2 SYGVNS. The CDR3 DNA sequence: TGTGCCAGCAGTGAGGTGGGAACCGGGCGCCTCCACTTT. Protein: CASSEVGTGRLHF.

This clonotype came up many times. The CDR3 DNA reads as TGTGCCAGACAAAGGGGACTAGCGTCTTACAATGAGCAGTTCTTC. This sequence encodes CARQRGLASYNEQFF. The chain is built from TRBV2 and TRBJ2-1; 10 positions match TRBD2. The CDR3 runs 15 residues. V trimming: 9 bases; J trimming: 4 bases; junction bases outside the gene matches: 9. Germline CDR1 is SNHLY and CDR2 is FYNNEI.

This clonotype was recorded at least ten times. The chain joins TRBV7-6 to TRBJ2-7; 9 bases match TRBD1. Germline-derived CDR1 and CDR2 are SGHVS and FNYEAQ. The V and J ends lost 5 bases and 4 bases, in that order; junction bases with no gene match: 9. This CDR3 is built from 15 residues. CDR3 sequence: CASSAQEGQGYEQYF. The CDR3 coding sequence is TGTGCCAGCAGCGCCCAGGAGGGACAGGGATACGAGCAGTACTTC.

This clonotype was seen ten or more times. The gene calls are TRBV5-4 and TRBJ2-2; perhaps TRBD2 as D (7 bases). Germline-derived CDR1 and CDR2 are SGHNT and YYREEE (reference sequence). Trimming stripped 3 bases from V and 6 bases from J, with 12 bases between. CDR3 size: 14 residues. The CDR3: CASSYGGGAGELFF. CDR3 sequence (DNA): TGTGCCAGCAGCTATGGCGGGGGCGCCGGGGAGCTGTTTTTT. Full variable domain (remainder filled in from reference TRBV5-4 and TRBJ2-2): ETGVTQSPTHLIKTRGQQVTLRCSSQSGHNTVSWYQQALGQGPQFIFQYYREEENGRGNFPPRFSGLQFPNYSSELNVNALELDDSALYLCASSYGGGAGELFFGEGSRLTVL.

This clonotype was seen ten or more times. The rearrangement joins TRBV9 to TRBJ2-3, with 8 bases lining up with TRBD2. V lost 3 bases, J lost 6 bases, and 3 bases stayed unmatched. This CDR3 is built from 13 residues. Germline CDR1 and CDR2: SGDLS and YYNGEE. The CDR3 DNA reads as TGTGCCAGCAGCGGGACTAGCTTGGATACGCAGTATTTT. Protein product: CASSGTSLDTQYF. The variable domain in full, with the rest retrieved from reference TRBV9 and TRBJ2-3, is DSGVTQTPKHLITATGQRVTLRCSPRSGDLSVYWYQQSLDQGLQFLIQYYNGEERAKGNILERFSAQQFPDLHSELNLSSLELGDSALYFCASSGTSLDTQYFGPGTRLTVL.

This clonotype was seen many times. The rearrangement joins TRBV2 to TRBJ2-2; D gene unclear. CDR1 SNHLY and CDR2 FYNNEI come from the germline V gene. The CDR3 sequence is 10 residues long. V dropped 8 bases and J dropped 7 bases, with 5 bases sitting between them. The CDR3 DNA sequence: TGTGCCAGCTCAGGCGGGGAGCTGTTTTTT. It yields the protein CASSGGELFF.

This clonotype was recorded at least ten times. The chain combines TRBV20-1 with TRBJ1-5; D possibly corresponds to TRBD1 (6 bases). This CDR3 has 15 residues. V was pared by 0 bases and J by 3 bases, with 12 bases between. Germline assignment: CDR1 DFQATT and CDR2 SNEGSKA (reference sequence). CDR3 in DNA: TGCAGTGCTAGAGATCGAGGACAGTTCAATCAGCCCCAGCATTTT. Translating gives CSARDRGQFNQPQHF.

This clonotype was observed many times. The J gene is TRBJ1-6, the V gene TRBV6-6; 7 bases agree with TRBD1. The CDR3 extends over 13 amino acids. Germline V CDR1 and CDR2: MNHNY, SVGAGI (reference sequence). After removal of 6 bases from V and 10 bases from J, the junction contained 6 bases not matched to a gene. Here the CDR3 reads CASSPTGISPLHF. The CDR3 nucleotides read TGTGCCAGCAGCCCGACAGGGATATCACCCCTCCACTTT.

The J gene is TRBJ2-5, the V gene TRBV5-1, with 8 bases aligning to TRBD1. From germline, CDR1 is SGHRS and CDR2 YFSETQ. CDR3 length: 15 amino acids. V trimming: 4 bases; J trimming: 1 base; junction bases outside the gene matches: 6. The CDR3: CASSQDRVGQETQYF. Here the CDR3 DNA reads TGCGCCAGCAGCCAGGACAGGGTGGGCCAAGAGACCCAGTACTTC.

This clonotype has a count of ten or more. This sequence joins TRBV5-6 and TRBJ2-1; a weak D match, TRBD1 (6 bases). Germline assignment: CDR1 SGHDT and CDR2 YYEEEE. V dropped 0 bases and J dropped 2 bases, with 12 bases sitting between them. The CDR3 runs 16 residues. The CDR3 reads CASSLGGRAAYNEQFF. CDR3 bases: TGTGCCAGCAGCTTGGGGGGGCGGGCGGCCTACAATGAGCAGTTCTTC. Full variable domain (missing parts from reference TRBV5-6 and TRBJ2-1): DAGVTQSPTHLIKTRGQQVTLRCSPKSGHDTVSWYQQALGQGPQFIFQYYEEEERQRGNFPDRFSGHQFPNYSSELNVNALLLGDSALYLCASSLGGRAAYNEQFFGPGTRLTVL.

This clonotype was counted only a few times. The chain employs TRBV7-9 and TRBJ2-7; D is unresolved. Trimming stripped 4 bases from V and 12 bases from J, with 13 bases between. The germline CDR1 and CDR2 sequences are SEHNR and FQNEAQ (reference sequence). There are 11 residues in the CDR3. The CDR3 DNA reads TGTGCCAGCAGCTGCCCCTCCTCAAGGTACGTC. Translation gives CASSCPSSRYV.

The sample holds many counts of this clonotype. J is TRBJ1-4 and V is TRBV5-1, with D unresolved. Germline assignment: CDR1 SGHRS and CDR2 YFSETQ. Trimming cost V 4 bases and J 8 bases, with 21 bases left between them. The length of the CDR3 is 16 residues. CDR3 coding DNA: TGCGCCAGCAGCGACCCCGACGGGCATACAAGGGAAAAACTGTTTTTT. Its translation is CASSDPDGHTREKLFF.

This clonotype was seen many times. J is TRBJ1-5 and V is TRBV18, with a weak D call TRBD1 (6 bases). Germline lookup yields CDR1 KGHSH and CDR2 LQKENI. V was cut by 3 bases and J by 8 bases, with 11 bases left in between. This CDR3 spans 13 amino acids. The CDR3, as DNA: TGTGCCAGCTCACCCCCAGGGGCAGAGCCCCAGCATTTT. Its protein product is CASSPPGAEPQHF.